The rows below give T cell receptor beta chains drawn from one sample of a study of CD8+CD57+ T cells in acquired aplastic anemia. TCRdb re-called the reads through MiXCR, storing one row per CDR3 protein. The sample records 90,000 to 120,000 distinct CDR3 sequences, 51% being singletons. Sequencing used sorted CD4+, CD8+, or CD8+CD57+ T cells (not recorded which) from PBMCs. The receptors were sampled from a human donor in good health, serving as a control. Both conserved end residues are part of each CDR3. D genes are given only for firm matches. Rows give clone size only sometimes, using once, few, many, or a class for an expanded clone.

abundance,v_gene,j_gene,d_gene,CDR3nt,CDR3aa
many,TRBV12-3/TRBV12-4,TRBJ1-3,-,TGTGCCAGCAGTTTCTGGGGCAGGGAAAACACCATATATTTT,CASSFWGRENTIYF
once,TRBV7-9,TRBJ2-5,-,TGTGCCAGCAGCTTCTTCACCGAAGAGACCCAGTACTTC,CASSFFTEETQYF
-,TRBV29-1,TRBJ2-7,-,TGCAGCGCCGGGGGAAACGAGCAGTACTTC,CSAGGNEQYF
many,TRBV4-3,TRBJ2-7,TRBD1,TGCGCCAGCAGCCAACCCCTGACGGGACAGGGATCGCGGGAGCAGTACTTC,CASSQPLTGQGSREQYF
-,TRBV12-3/TRBV12-4,TRBJ1-1,-,TGTGCCAGCAGTTACAGGGTCTTGAACACTGAAGCTTTCTTT,CASSYRVLNTEAFF
-,TRBV25-1,TRBJ2-2,TRBD1,TGTGCCAGCAGTCCGGGGACAGCCACCGGGGAGCTGTTTTTT,CASSPGTATGELFF
once,TRBV19,TRBJ2-1,-,TGTGCCAGTAGTAAGGGGGGAACCTACAATGAGCAGTCCTTC,CASSKGGTYNEQSF
-,TRBV6-5,TRBJ1-1,TRBD1,TGTGCCAGCAGGTTACAGGGGCCGAGGATGAACACTGAAGCTTTCTTT,CASRLQGPRMNTEAFF
few,TRBV6-5,TRBJ2-3,-,TGTGCCAGCAGTTCCTCCCGGGGGGCCGTGTCAGATACGCAGTATTTT,CASSSSRGAVSDTQYF
-,TRBV12-3/TRBV12-4,TRBJ2-1,-,TGTGCCAGCAGTTTTAGTGGGGATGAGCAGTTCTTC,CASSFSGDEQFF